This T cell receptor (beta chain) was found in a study of blood T cell repertoires in COVID-19. Study summary: Donors in the United States, Italy and Spain gave samples during acute or convalescent COVID-19. The cDNA or gDNA used as material had been derived from T cells, B-cell-depleted T cells, or PBMCs.

CDR1 and CDR2 (germline): MDHEN, SYDVKM. V shed 5 bases and J shed 0 bases, with 14 bases lying between them. CDR3 size: 16 residues. In the study's own analysis: Researchers report that nucleated cell counts were estimated from reference gene primer amplification. TCRdb's copy holds only in-frame clones and misses some; the assay was immunoSEQ multiplex PCR. V, J and clone size are those of that table, while D and trimming were read from the DNA. This sample has fewer than 11,000 clones, with 89% found just once. V gene TRBV28 combines with J gene TRBJ1-5; a weak D match, TRBD1 (6 bases). This receptor was identified in a human donor in a cohort sampled during active COVID-19. Sequencing was carried out using peripheral blood. The CDR3 DNA reads as TGTGCCAGCAGTGGTTCCGGGACATATAGCAATCAGCCCCAGCATTTT. This encodes CASSGSGTYSNQPQHF.